This entry concerns a single T cell receptor beta chain. The data belong to a study of blood T cell repertoires in COVID-19. The trim removed 0 bases at V and 4 bases at J, leaving 8 bases unmatched. The germline gives CDR1 SGHNT, CDR2 YYREEE (reference sequence). This CDR3 has 17 residues. The protocol was immunoSEQ multiplex PCR, while the TCRdb copy is restricted to in-frame clones and leaves out a portion. This sample yields tens of thousands of clones, of which roughly 88% are seen a single time; 5.5% to 7.5% belongs to the top ten. The sequence derives from a man aged 70 or older with acute or convalescent COVID-19. The sample consisted of peripheral blood. J is TRBJ2-3 and V is TRBV5-4; the match to TRBD2 covers 10 bases. The CDR3 nucleotides read TGTGCCAGCAGCTTGGGGCTAGCGGGAGAAGTAGCAGATACGCAGTATTTT. The encoded protein is CASSLGLAGEVADTQYF.